This T cell receptor (beta chain) was retrieved from a study of T cells in Graves' hyperthyroidism and ophthalmopathy. Study findings and constraints: Ophthalmopathy and stable hyperthyroidism were told apart by a 13 V-J model. Ophthalmopathy was predicted by the model a median of approximately 6 months ahead of onset.

The patients, who ranged from 18 to 65 in age, presented with newly diagnosed hyperthyroidism lasting under 2 months. Authors of the study amplified TCR beta CDR3 regions from RNA transcripts. With the HTBI primer set, the TCR CDR3 went through a first round of RT-PCR. TCRdb reprocessed the multiplex PCR reads via MiXCR and lists one record per CDR3 protein. The table includes hundreds of thousands of distinct CDR3 sequences, about 19% detected once. Between the trimmed V and J ends, which lost 0 bases and 0 bases, there was a span of 9 bases. This CDR3 has 15 residues. Germline V gives CDR1 DFQATT, CDR2 SNEGSKA (reference sequence). The sample holds many counts of this clonotype. Its antigen is unidentified.

The TCR comes from a woman in her forties or fifties with Graves' hyperthyroidism that later progressed to Graves' ophthalmopathy. Sequenced sample: blood. The rearrangement uses TRBV20-1 and TRBJ2-1; D remains unclear. The CDR3 DNA reads as TGCAGTGCTAGAGATCTTTTAGACTCCTACAATGAGCAGTTCTTC. This sequence encodes CSARDLLDSYNEQFF.